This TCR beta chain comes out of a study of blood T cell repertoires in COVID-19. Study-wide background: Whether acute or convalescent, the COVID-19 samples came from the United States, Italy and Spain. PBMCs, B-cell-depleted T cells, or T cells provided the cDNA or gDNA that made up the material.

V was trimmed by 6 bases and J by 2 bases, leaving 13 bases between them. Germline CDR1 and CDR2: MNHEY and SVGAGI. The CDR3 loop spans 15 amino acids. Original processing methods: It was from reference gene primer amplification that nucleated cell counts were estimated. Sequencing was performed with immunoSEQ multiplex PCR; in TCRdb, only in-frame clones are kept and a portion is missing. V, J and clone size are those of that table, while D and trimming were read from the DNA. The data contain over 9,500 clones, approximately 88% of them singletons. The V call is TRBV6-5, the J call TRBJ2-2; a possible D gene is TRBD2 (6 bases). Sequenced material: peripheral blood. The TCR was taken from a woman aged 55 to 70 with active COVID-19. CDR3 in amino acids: CASSLMGTNTGELFF. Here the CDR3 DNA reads TGTGCCAGCAGCCTAATGGGGACTAACACCGGGGAGCTGTTTTTT.